What follows are 26 T cell receptor beta chains derived from one specimen sequenced in a study of blood T cells in healthy people across ages. A second PCR, run for about 6 to 11 cycles, used a sample-barcoded 5' primer plus a J-beta primer mix. TCRdb re-derived calls from the 5' RACE reads in MiXCR, one entry per CDR3 protein. The sample lists more than 1,000,000 distinct CDR3 sequences; 20% to 25% were seen once. Separately, the same data were catalogued under a study of T cells of mothers and their children.

Sequences were obtained from blood. Receptors were obtained from a girl between 2 and 10 years old in good health.

The J gene is TRBJ2-7, the V gene TRBV7-2; D perhaps matches TRBD1 (6 bases). The CDR3 runs 18 residues. Germline V gives CDR1 SGHTA, CDR2 FQGNSA. V was shortened by 1 base and J by 3 bases, with 22 bases between the two germline ends. The CDR3 sequence is CASSLDDFPRGDLYEQYF. The CDR3 DNA sequence: TGTGCCAGCAGCTTAGATGATTTTCCCAGGGGCGATCTCTACGAGCAGTACTTC.

This rearrangement joins TRBV7-9 to TRBJ2-3; 8 positions match TRBD2. Germline V lookup: CDR1 SEHNR, CDR2 FQNEAQ (reference sequence). The CDR3 loop spans 15 amino acids. With V trimmed by 1 base and J by 4 bases, 4 bases remained unmatched. CDR3 protein: CASSLVAGSADTQYF. CDR3 in DNA: TGTGCCAGCAGCTTAGTAGCGGGGTCGGCAGATACGCAGTATTTT.

The table lists this clonotype with a few counts. The CDR3 region has the DNA TGTGCCAGCAGCCAGACTAGCGGGAGGGAGTTATCGCCGGGTGGCACAGATACGCAGTATTTT. Translation gives CASSQTSGRELSPGGTDTQYF. The rearrangement uses TRBV13 and TRBJ2-3; 14 bases align to TRBD2. Germline V gene data show CDR1 as PRHDT and CDR2 as FYEKMQ (reference sequence). The CDR3 has 21 residues. With V trimmed by 5 bases and J by 1 base, 17 bases remained unmatched.

There are a few counts of this clonotype. This chain connects TRBV7-6 to TRBJ1-1; 9 positions agree with TRBD1. V shed 5 bases and J 10 bases; nucleotides not matched to a gene: 14. CDR1 SGHVS and CDR2 FNYEAQ come from the germline V gene. This CDR3 contains 15 residues. CDR3 DNA: TGTGCCAGCAGCCTATGGGGGGACAGGGAATCTGGAGCTTTCTTT. This sequence encodes CASSLWGDRESGAFF.

The chain employs TRBV29-1 and TRBJ2-5; 12 bases map to TRBD2. The CDR3 has 15 amino acids. In germline, CDR1 is SQVTM, CDR2 ANQGSEA. The V gene end was trimmed by 0 bases and the J gene end by 4 bases; junction bases not matched to a gene: 3. CDR3: CSVEDPGLAGETQYF. The CDR3, as DNA: TGCAGCGTTGAAGATCCGGGACTAGCGGGAGAGACCCAGTACTTC.

This rearrangement joins TRBV6-6 to TRBJ2-7, with TRBD2 matching over 10 bases. After removal of 8 bases from V and 4 bases from J, the junction contained 8 bases not matched to a gene. Per the germline V gene, CDR1 is MNHNY and CDR2 is SVGAGI (reference sequence). The CDR3 is 14 residues long. The CDR3 loop reads CASVLAGERYEQYF. The CDR3 DNA follows: TGTGCCAGCGTTCTAGCGGGGGAAAGGTACGAGCAGTACTTC.

The chain couples TRBV7-3 to TRBJ2-3; D possibly corresponds to TRBD2 (6 bases). The V gene's germline CDR1 is SGHTA and CDR2 FQGTGA. The CDR3 spans 14 residues. V was trimmed by 5 bases and J by 4 bases, leaving 13 bases between them. The CDR3 spells CASSRLANSDTQYF. CDR3 DNA: TGTGCCAGCAGCCGCCTAGCGAATTCAGATACGCAGTATTTT.

The V call is TRBV7-2, the J call TRBJ2-3; TRBD2 matches at 11 bases. V was clipped by 10 bases and J by 1 base; unmatched bases: 13. The CDR3 covers 17 residues. CDR1 is SGHTA, CDR2 FQGNSA, per germline. CDR3 amino acids: CATQTSGRGLGTDTQYF. The CDR3 nucleotides read TGTGCCACCCAAACTAGCGGGAGAGGGTTGGGCACAGATACGCAGTATTTT. Combining the CDR3 with reference TRBV7-2 and TRBJ2-3 gives the whole variable domain GAGVSQSPSNKVTEKGKDVELRCDPISGHTALYWYRQSLGQGLEFLIYFQGNSAPDKSGLPSDRFSAERTGGSVSTLTIQRTQQEDSAVYLCATQTSGRGLGTDTQYFGPGTRLTVL.

The genes are TRBV7-9 and TRBJ2-5; no clear D. The assigned J gene may be wrong: the sequence end matches TRBJ2-7 better. The germline V gene encodes CDR1 SEHNR and CDR2 FQNEAQ (reference sequence). The CDR3 totals 13 residues. The CDR3 sequence: CASSLNFDGEQYF. CDR3 coding DNA: TGTGCCAGCAGCTTAAACTTCGACGGCGAGCAGTACTTC.

The V call is TRBV20-1, the J call TRBJ1-6; 10 bases agree with TRBD1. Germline CDR1 reads DFQATT; CDR2 reads SNEGSKA (reference sequence). The CDR3 is made up of 14 amino acids. The ends lost 6 bases at V and 7 bases at J; junction bases unmatched: 6. CDR3 protein: CSAGQGEENSPLHF. CDR3 sequence (DNA): TGCAGTGCAGGACAGGGGGAGGAAAATTCACCCCTCCACTTT.

This rearrangement joins TRBV29-1 to TRBJ2-7; the D is unclear. In germline, CDR1 is SQVTM, CDR2 ANQGSEA. Trimming removed 1 base at V and 2 bases at J, with 9 bases between. The CDR3 totals 13 residues. The CDR3 reads CSVEGDGAYEQYF. The DNA of the CDR3 is TGCAGCGTTGAAGGAGACGGCGCCTACGAGCAGTACTTC.

Here the CDR3 reads CASSLDRETYEQYF. The CDR3 nucleotides read TGTGCCAGCAGTCTCGACAGGGAGACCTACGAGCAGTACTTC. V usage is TRBV28 and J usage is TRBJ2-7; 7 positions match TRBD1. J was trimmed by 2 bases and V by 5 bases; bases with no gene match: 6. The CDR3 is 14 residues long. Germline V gene sequence: CDR1 MDHEN, CDR2 SYDVKM.

The rearrangement joins TRBV20-1 to TRBJ2-2, with D possibly being TRBD1 (6 bases). V gave up 5 bases and J gave up 1 base, with 14 bases separating them. The CDR3 spans 15 residues. Germline loops: CDR1 DFQATT, CDR2 SNEGSKA (reference sequence). CDR3 sequence reads: CSAPPGDGNTGELFF. CDR3 bases: TGCAGTGCTCCACCAGGGGACGGGAACACCGGGGAGCTGTTTTTT.

V and J are TRBV6-1 and TRBJ1-4; D is undetermined. This CDR3 comprises 14 residues. CDR1 and CDR2 from the germline V gene are MNHNS and SASEGT. Trimming took 7 bases from V and 6 from J, leaving 15 bases between them. Here the CDR3 reads CASMDLSDDEKLFF. DNA of the CDR3: TGTGCCAGCATGGATTTATCGGATGATGAAAAACTGTTTTTT.

This clonotype was detected only a few times. The gene calls are TRBV29-1 and TRBJ2-5; 7 bases match TRBD1. The tail of the sequence fits TRBJ2-7 better, so the J call may be wrong. CDR3 length: 12 residues. The germline V gene has CDR1 SQVTM and CDR2 ANQGSEA. CDR3 protein: CSASGTVGEQYF. The DNA of the CDR3 is TGCAGCGCATCCGGGACAGTCGGCGAGCAGTACTTC.

The rearrangement links TRBV20-1 to TRBJ1-5, with D perhaps TRBD1 (5 bases). Germline assignment: CDR1 DFQATT and CDR2 SNEGSKA (reference sequence). The CDR3 length is 15 residues. Trimming left V 0 bases short and J 6 bases short, with 15 bases between. The CDR3 region has the DNA TGCAGTGCTAGAGATCGGGTCCGGGGGATTCAGCCCCAGCATTTT. It yields the protein CSARDRVRGIQPQHF.

This clonotype was observed a handful of times. V and J are TRBV4-3 and TRBJ1-6; 7 bases align to TRBD1. V shed 0 bases and J 11 bases; nucleotides not matched to a gene: 7. The CDR3 spans 15 residues. Germline V gene data show CDR1 as LGHNA and CDR2 as YSLEER. This chain's CDR3 is CASSQDLGTVPPLHF. CDR3 DNA sequence: TGCGCCAGCAGCCAAGACCTGGGGACAGTCCCACCCCTCCACTTT.

The rearrangement uses TRBV7-2 and TRBJ2-3, with D hard to call. The CDR3 sequence is 13 residues long. The ends were cut back, 5 bases at V and 4 bases at J, with 10 bases in the middle. The germline gives CDR1 SGHTA, CDR2 FQGNSA. This CDR3 is CASSPVVADTQYF. DNA of the CDR3: TGTGCCAGCAGCCCCGTAGTAGCAGATACGCAGTATTTT.

The V and J genes are TRBV6-6 and TRBJ2-1; TRBD2 aligns across 7 bases. Germline CDR1 and CDR2: MNHNY and SVGAGI (reference sequence). The J segment lost 1 base and the V segment lost 8 bases, leaving 14 bases of the junction unmatched. There are 17 residues in the CDR3. CDR3 DNA sequence: TGTGCCAGCTGGAGTTGGGGCGGGGGATCATCCTACAATGAGCAGTTCTTC. It translates to CASWSWGGGSSYNEQFF.

This clonotype was seen more than once but under ten times. The chain carries TRBV7-2 and TRBJ2-7, with TRBD2 matching 9 bases. This CDR3 has 15 residues. Germline loops: CDR1 SGHTA, CDR2 FQGNSA. Trimming cost V 4 bases and J 6 bases; bases outside gene matches: 10. CDR3 bases: TGTGCCAGCAGCTACCTCTCTAGCGGGGTAGCCGAGCAGTACTTC. It yields the protein CASSYLSSGVAEQYF.

The chain is built from TRBV3-1 and TRBJ2-2, with 9 bases matching TRBD1. V shed 4 bases and J 5 bases; nucleotides not matched to a gene: 11. This CDR3 contains 17 residues. CDR1 is LGHDT and CDR2 is YNNKEL in the germline V gene (reference sequence). CDR3 protein: CASSLVPTGGKTGELFF. The CDR3 nucleotides read TGTGCCAGCAGCCTCGTCCCGACAGGGGGAAAGACCGGGGAGCTGTTTTTT.

The J gene is TRBJ2-1, the V gene TRBV7-3, with TRBD2 matching over 10 bases. After removal of 5 bases from V and 6 bases from J, the junction contained 7 bases not matched to a gene. In germline, CDR1 is SGHTA, CDR2 FQGTGA. This CDR3 comprises 15 residues. CDR3 DNA sequence: TGTGCCAGCAGCCAACGACGGACTAGCGGCAATGAGCAGTTCTTC. Its protein product is CASSQRRTSGNEQFF.

The chain uses TRBV7-3 and TRBJ2-7; D tentatively fits TRBD1 or TRBD2 (5 bases each). The CDR3 consists of 18 residues. Trimming shortened V by 0 bases and J by 0 bases, and 18 bases separated the two germline ends. Germline-derived CDR1 and CDR2 are SGHTA and FQGTGA. CDR3 protein: CASSLTGPLAKNSYEQYF. DNA for the CDR3: TGTGCCAGCAGCTTAACGGGACCCTTAGCGAAAAACTCCTACGAGCAGTACTTC.

The V and J genes are TRBV29-1 and TRBJ2-2, with a possible D match to TRBD1 (6 bases). The CDR3 has 14 amino acids. V lost 6 bases to trimming and J lost 4 bases, with 15 bases between them. Germline V gives CDR1 SQVTM, CDR2 ANQGSEA. This CDR3 is CSVSTGEGTGELFF. The CDR3 DNA reads as TGCAGCGTATCGACAGGCGAGGGCACCGGGGAGCTGTTTTTT.

The chain links TRBV20-1 to TRBJ2-3, with 9 positions matching TRBD2. With V trimmed by 6 bases and J by 6 bases, 4 bases remained unmatched. Germline V lookup: CDR1 DFQATT, CDR2 SNEGSKA (reference sequence). The CDR3 covers 12 residues. CDR3 residues: CSAHLAGDTQYF. The DNA for the CDR3 is TGCAGTGCGCATCTAGCGGGGGATACGCAGTATTTT.

This rearrangement joins TRBV5-4 to TRBJ1-2; the D is unclear. Germline CDR1 reads SGHNT; CDR2 reads YYREEE (reference sequence). The ends were cut back, 2 bases at V and 1 base at J, with 12 bases in the middle. The CDR3 consists of 15 residues. The CDR3 region has the DNA TGTGCCAGCAGCTTACAGAGGCGAGGTAACTATGGCTACACCTTC. Its translation: CASSLQRRGNYGYTF.